This T cell receptor (beta chain) stems from a study of CD8+ T cells in alopecia areata. Study outcomes and limitations: Between patients, shared TCR sequences were less clear than in mice. This was possibly due in part to HLA diversity in the patient population.

The authors sorted CD4+ and CD8+ T cells from PBMCs. Extraction and reverse transcription of RNA yielded cDNA as the sequencing template. The repertoire was sequenced with immunoSEQ multiplex PCR; TCRdb's copy has only in-frame clones and lacks some. Seen here are 80,000 to 100,000 clones, around 44% observed once, and the top ten hold approximately 0.79%. This clone occurred a few times. What it recognizes is unknown. CDR1 and CDR2 (germline): SGHTA, FQGNSA. The CDR3 spans 14 residues. Trimming shortened V by 2 bases and J by 3 bases, and 10 bases separated the two germline ends. The sequenced material came from CD4+ T cells sorted from blood. The genes are TRBV7-2 and TRBJ1-1; D gene uncertain. The origin of this receptor is a human donor with alopecia areata. CDR3 coding DNA: TGTGCCAGCAGCTTATATGCAGTTGACACTGAAGCTTTCTTT. Amino acids: CASSLYAVDTEAFF.